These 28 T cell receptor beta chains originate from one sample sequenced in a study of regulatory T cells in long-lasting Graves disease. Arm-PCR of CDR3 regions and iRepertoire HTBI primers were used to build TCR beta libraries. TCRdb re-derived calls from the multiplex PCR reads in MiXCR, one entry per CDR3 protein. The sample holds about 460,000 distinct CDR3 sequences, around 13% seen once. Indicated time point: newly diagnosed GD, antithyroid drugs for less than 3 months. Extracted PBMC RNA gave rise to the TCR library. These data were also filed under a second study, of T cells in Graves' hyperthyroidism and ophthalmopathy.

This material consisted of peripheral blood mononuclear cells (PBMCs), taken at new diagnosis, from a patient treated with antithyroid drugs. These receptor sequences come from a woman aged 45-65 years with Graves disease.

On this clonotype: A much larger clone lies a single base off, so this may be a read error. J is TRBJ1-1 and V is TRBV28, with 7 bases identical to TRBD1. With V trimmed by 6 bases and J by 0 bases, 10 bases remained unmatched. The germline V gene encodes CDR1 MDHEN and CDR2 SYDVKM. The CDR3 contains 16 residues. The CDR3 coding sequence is TGTGCCAGCAGGTTCGTGAGGGGGCTAATGAACACTGAAGCTTTCTTT. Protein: CASRFVRGLMNTEAFF.

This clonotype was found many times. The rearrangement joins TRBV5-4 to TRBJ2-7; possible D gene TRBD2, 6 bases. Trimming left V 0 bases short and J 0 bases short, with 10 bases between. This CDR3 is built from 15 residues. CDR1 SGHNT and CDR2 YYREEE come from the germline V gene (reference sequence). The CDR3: CASSLEEGSSYEQYF. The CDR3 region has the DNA TGTGCCAGCAGCTTGGAGGAGGGGAGCTCCTACGAGCAGTACTTC.

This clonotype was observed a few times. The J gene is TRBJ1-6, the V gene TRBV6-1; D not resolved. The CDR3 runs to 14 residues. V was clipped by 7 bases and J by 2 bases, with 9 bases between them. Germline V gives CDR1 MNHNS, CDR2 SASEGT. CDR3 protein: CASKPSTYNSPLHF. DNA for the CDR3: TGTGCCAGCAAGCCAAGCACCTATAATTCACCCCTCCACTTT.

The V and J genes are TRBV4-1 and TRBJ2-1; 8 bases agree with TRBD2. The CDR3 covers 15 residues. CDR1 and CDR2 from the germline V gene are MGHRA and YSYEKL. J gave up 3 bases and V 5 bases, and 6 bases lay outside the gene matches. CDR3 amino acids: CASSIGAGVYNEQFF. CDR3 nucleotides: TGCGCCAGCAGCATTGGAGCGGGAGTCTACAATGAGCAGTTCTTC.

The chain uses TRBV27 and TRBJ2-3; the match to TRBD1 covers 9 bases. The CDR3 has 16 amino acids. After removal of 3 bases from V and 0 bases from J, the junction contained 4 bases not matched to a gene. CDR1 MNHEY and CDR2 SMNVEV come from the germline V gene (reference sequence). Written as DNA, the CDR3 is TGTGCCAGCAGTTTCATGGACAGGGGAAGCACAGATACGCAGTATTTT. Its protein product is CASSFMDRGSTDTQYF.

The CDR3 loop is CSARDWTSGGGNEQFF. CDR3 in DNA: TGCAGTGCTAGAGATTGGACTAGCGGGGGGGGGAATGAGCAGTTCTTC. The V gene is TRBV20-1, the J gene TRBJ2-1, with 15 nucleotides matching TRBD2. After removal of 0 bases from V and 7 bases from J, the junction contained 4 bases not matched to a gene. The CDR3 length is 16 residues. Germline CDR1 is DFQATT and CDR2 is SNEGSKA (reference sequence).

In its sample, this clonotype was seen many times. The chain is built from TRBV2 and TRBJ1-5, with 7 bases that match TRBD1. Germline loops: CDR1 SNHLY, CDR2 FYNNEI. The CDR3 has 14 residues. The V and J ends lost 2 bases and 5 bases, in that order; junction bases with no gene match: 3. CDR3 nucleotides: TGTGCCAGCAGTGAATCAACAGGGGATCAGCCCCAGCATTTT. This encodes CASSESTGDQPQHF. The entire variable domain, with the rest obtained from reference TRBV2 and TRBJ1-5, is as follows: EPEVTQTPSHQVTQMGQEVILRCVPISNHLYFYWYRQILGQKVEFLVSFYNNEISEKSEIFDDQFSVERPDGSNFTLKIRSTKLEDSAMYFCASSESTGDQPQHFGDGTRLSIL.

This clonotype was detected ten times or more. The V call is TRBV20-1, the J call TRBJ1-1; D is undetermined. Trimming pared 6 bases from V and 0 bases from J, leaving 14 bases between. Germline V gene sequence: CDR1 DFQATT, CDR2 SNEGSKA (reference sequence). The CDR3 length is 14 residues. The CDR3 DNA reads TGCAGTGCCCCCCCATCGCCGGTGAACACTGAAGCTTTCTTT. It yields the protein CSAPPSPVNTEAFF.

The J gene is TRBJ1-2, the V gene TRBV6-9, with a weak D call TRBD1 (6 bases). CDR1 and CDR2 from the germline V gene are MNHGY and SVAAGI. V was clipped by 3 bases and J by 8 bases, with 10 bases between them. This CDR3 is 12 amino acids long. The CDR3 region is CASSYRGLGYTF. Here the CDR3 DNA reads TGTGCCAGCAGTTACAGGGGTCTGGGCTACACCTTC.

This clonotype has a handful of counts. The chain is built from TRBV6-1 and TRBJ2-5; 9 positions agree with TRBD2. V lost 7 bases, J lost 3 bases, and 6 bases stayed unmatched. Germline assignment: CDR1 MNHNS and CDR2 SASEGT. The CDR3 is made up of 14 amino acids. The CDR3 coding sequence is TGTGCCAGCACAAGGTTAGCGGGAGAAGAGACCCAGTACTTC. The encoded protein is CASTRLAGEETQYF.

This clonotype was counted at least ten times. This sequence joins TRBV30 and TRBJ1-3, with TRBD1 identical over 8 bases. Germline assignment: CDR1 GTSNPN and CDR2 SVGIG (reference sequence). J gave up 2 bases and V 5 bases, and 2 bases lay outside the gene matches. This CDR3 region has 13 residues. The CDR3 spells CAWDRGAGNTIYF. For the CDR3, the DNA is TGTGCCTGGGACAGGGGCGCTGGAAACACCATATATTTT.

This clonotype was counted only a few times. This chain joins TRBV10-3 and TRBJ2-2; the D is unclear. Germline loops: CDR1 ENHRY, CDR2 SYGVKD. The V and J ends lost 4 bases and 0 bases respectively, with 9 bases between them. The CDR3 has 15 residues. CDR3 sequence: CAISVGSSNTGELFF. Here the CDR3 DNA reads TGTGCCATCAGTGTTGGCAGCTCGAACACCGGGGAGCTGTTTTTT.

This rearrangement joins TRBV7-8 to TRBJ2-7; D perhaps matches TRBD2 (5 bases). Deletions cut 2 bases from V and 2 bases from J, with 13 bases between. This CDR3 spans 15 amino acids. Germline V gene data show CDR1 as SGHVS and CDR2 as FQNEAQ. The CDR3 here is CASSLFSVPAYEQYF. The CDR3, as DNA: TGTGCCAGCAGCTTATTTAGCGTACCCGCCTACGAGCAGTACTTC.

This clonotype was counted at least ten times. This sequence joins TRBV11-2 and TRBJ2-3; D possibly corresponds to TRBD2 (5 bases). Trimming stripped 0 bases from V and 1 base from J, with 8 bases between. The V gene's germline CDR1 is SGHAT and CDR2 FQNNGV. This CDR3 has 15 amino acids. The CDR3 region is CASSLDEGGTDTQYF. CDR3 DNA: TGTGCCAGCAGCTTAGATGAGGGAGGCACAGATACGCAGTATTTT. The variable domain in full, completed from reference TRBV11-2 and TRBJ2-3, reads EAGVAQSPRYKIIEKRQSVAFWCNPISGHATLYWYQQILGQGPKLLIQFQNNGVVDDSQLPKDRFSAERLKGVDSTLKIQPAKLEDSAVYLCASSLDEGGTDTQYFGPGTRLTVL.

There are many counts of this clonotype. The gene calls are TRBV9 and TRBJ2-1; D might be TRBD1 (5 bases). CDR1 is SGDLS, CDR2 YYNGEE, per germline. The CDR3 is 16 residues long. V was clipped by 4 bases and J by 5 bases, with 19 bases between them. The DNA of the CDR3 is TGTGCCAGCAGCCAATACGCGAGGCAGGGAAACAATGAGCAGTTCTTC. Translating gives CASSQYARQGNNEQFF.

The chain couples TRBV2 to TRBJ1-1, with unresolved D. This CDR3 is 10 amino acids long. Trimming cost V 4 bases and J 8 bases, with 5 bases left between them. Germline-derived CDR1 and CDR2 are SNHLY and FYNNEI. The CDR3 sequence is CASSAKEAFF. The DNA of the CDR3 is TGTGCCAGCAGTGCTAAAGAAGCTTTCTTT.

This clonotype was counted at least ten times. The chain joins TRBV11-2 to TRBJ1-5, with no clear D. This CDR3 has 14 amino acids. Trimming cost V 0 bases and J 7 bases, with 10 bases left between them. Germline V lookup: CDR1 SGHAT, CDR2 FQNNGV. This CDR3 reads CASSLDPSGQPQHF. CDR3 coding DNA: TGTGCCAGCAGCTTAGATCCTTCTGGACAGCCCCAGCATTTT.

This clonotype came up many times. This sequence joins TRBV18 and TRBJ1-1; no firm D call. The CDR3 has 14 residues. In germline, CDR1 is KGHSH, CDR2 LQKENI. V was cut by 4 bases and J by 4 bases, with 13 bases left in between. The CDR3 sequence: CASSQTEFGTEAFF. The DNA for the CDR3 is TGTGCCAGCTCACAAACGGAATTTGGCACTGAAGCTTTCTTT.

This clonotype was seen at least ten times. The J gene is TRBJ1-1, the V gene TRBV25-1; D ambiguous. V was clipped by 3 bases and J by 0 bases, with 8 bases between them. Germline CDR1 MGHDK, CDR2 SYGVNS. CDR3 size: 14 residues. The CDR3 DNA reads TGTGCCAGCAGTGAGGGATCCATGAACACTGAAGCTTTCTTT. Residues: CASSEGSMNTEAFF.

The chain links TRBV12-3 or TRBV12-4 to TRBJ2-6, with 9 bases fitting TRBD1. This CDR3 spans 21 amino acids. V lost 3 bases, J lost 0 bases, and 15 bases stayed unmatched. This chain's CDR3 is CASSFRMGFGTGRSGANVLTF. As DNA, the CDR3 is TGTGCCAGCAGTTTTAGGATGGGGTTCGGGACAGGGCGCTCTGGGGCCAACGTCCTGACTTTC.

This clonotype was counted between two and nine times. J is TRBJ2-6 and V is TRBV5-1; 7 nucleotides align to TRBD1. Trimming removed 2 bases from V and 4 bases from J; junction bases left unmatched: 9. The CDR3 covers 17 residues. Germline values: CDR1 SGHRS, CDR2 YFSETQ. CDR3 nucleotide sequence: TGCGCCAGCAGCTTACGACAGGGTTTATCCGGGGCCAACGTCCTGACTTTC. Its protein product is CASSLRQGLSGANVLTF.

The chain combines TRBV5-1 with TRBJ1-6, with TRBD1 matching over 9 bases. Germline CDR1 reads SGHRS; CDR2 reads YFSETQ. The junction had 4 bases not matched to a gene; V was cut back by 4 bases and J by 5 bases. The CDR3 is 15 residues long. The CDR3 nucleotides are TGCGCCAGCAGCGCCAGGACAGGGGATAATTCACCCCTCCACTTT. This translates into CASSARTGDNSPLHF. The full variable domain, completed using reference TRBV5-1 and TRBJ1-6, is KAGVTQTPRYLIKTRGQQVTLSCSPISGHRSVSWYQQTPGQGLQFLFEYFSETQRNKGNFPGRFSGRQFSNSRSEMNVSTLELGDSALYLCASSARTGDNSPLHFGNGTRLTVT.

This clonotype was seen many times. CDR3 loop: CASSFGGWDGYTF. The CDR3 DNA is TGTGCCAGCAGTTTCGGGGGTTGGGATGGCTACACCTTC. The chain recombines TRBV27 with TRBJ1-2; tentative D call: TRBD1 (5 bases). V was shortened by 3 bases and J by 6 bases, with 11 bases between the two germline ends. The CDR3 consists of 13 residues. In germline, CDR1 is MNHEY, CDR2 SMNVEV (reference sequence).

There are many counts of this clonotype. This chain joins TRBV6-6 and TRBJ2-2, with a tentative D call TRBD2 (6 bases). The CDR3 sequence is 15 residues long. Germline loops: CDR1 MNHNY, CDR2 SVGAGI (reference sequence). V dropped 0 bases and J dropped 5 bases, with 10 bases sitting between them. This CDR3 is CASSYSTGGTGELFF. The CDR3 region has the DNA TGTGCCAGCAGTTACTCGACTGGAGGGACCGGGGAGCTGTTTTTT.

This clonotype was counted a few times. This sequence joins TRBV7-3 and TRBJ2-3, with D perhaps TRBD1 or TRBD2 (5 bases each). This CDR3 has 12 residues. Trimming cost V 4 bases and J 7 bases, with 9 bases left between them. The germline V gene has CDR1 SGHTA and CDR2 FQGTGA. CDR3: CASSWDGHTQYF. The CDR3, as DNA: TGTGCCAGCAGCTGGGACGGGCATACGCAGTATTTT.

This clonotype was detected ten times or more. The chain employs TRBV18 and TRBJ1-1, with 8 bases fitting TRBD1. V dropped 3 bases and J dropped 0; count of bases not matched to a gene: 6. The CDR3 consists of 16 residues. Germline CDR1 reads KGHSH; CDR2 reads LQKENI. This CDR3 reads CASSPQGATLNTEAFF. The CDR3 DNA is TGTGCCAGCTCACCGCAGGGGGCGACTCTGAACACTGAAGCTTTCTTT.

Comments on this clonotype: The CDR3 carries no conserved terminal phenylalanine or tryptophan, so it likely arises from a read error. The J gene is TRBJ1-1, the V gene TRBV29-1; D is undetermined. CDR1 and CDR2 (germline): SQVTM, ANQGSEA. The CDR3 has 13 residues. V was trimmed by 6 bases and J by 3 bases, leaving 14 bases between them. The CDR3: CSVATSLDTEAFL. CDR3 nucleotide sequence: TGCAGCGTCGCGACTTCTCTGGACACTGAAGCTTTCCTT.

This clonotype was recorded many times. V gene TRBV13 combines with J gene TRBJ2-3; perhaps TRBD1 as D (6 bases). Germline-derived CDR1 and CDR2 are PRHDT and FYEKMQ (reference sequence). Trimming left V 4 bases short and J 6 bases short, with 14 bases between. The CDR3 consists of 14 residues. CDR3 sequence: CASSSGEAADTQYF. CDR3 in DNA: TGTGCCAGCAGCTCAGGGGAAGCAGCGGATACGCAGTATTTT.